This T cell receptor (beta chain) was sequenced in a study of blood T cell repertoires in COVID-19. Study details: The study counted Cohort 3 donors as recovered given two negative PCRs, clearance, or symptom resolution. From T cells, B-cell-depleted T cells, or PBMCs came the material, which was cDNA or gDNA.

TCRdb's copy holds only in-frame clones and misses some; the assay was immunoSEQ multiplex PCR. The data show 350,000 to 400,000 clones, around 87% seen once. The V segment lost 1 base and the J segment 7 bases; nucleotides outside the gene matches: 6. The CDR3 consists of 15 residues. Per germline, CDR1 LGHNA and CDR2 YNFKEQ. This clone was counted a few times. The source of this sequence is a man between 35 and 55 years old in a cohort exposed to, infected with or recovered from COVID-19 (not recorded which). Sequencing was performed on PBMCs or T cells enriched from blood (not recorded which). V is TRBV4-2 and J is TRBJ2-2; 7 bases fit TRBD2. CDR3 in amino acids: CASSQGGGDIGELFF. CDR3 sequence (DNA): TGTGCCAGCAGCCAAGGGGGAGGGGATATCGGGGAGCTGTTTTTT.